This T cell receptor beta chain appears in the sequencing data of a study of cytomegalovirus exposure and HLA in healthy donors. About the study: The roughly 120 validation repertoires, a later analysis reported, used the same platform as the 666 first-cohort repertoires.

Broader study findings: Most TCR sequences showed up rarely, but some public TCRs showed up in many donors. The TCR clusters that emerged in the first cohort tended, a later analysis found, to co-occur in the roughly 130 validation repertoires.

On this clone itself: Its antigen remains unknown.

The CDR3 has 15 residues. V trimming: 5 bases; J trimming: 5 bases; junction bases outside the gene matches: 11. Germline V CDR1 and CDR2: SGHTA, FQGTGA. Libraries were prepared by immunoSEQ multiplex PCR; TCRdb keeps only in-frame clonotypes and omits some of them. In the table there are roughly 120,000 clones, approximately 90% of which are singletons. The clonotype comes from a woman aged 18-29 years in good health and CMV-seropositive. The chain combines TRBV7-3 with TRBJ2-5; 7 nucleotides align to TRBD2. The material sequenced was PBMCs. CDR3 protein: CASSLGGGRRETQYF. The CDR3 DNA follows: TGTGCCAGCAGCCTTGGGGGGGGGAGGCGGGAGACCCAGTACTTC.